The rows below give T cell receptor beta chains drawn from one sample of a study of PD-1 blockade in classical Hodgkin lymphoma. The table came from immunoSEQ multiplex PCR; TCRdb's copy has only in-frame clones and leaves some out. The table lists 22,000 or so clones, roughly 78% of them singletons. Sequencing used peripheral blood mononuclear cells (PBMCs), obtained before the second cycle of nivolumab. These TCRs come from a human donor with classical Hodgkin lymphoma. CDR3s include the opening cysteine and the closing phenylalanine or tryptophan. D genes are given only for firm matches. The size field is filled for only some rows; it gives once, few, many or a size class.

D gene	J gene	V gene	clone size	CDR3 protein	CDR3 DNA
TRBD1	TRBJ2-3	TRBV27	-	CASSFQGASTDTQYF	TGTGCCAGCAGTTTTCAGGGGGCGAGCACAGATACGCAGTATTTT
-	TRBJ2-7	TRBV2	-	CASSPNARSYEQYF	TGTGCCAGCAGTCCCAACGCCCGATCCTACGAGCAGTACTTC
-	TRBJ2-3	TRBV6-1	-	CASSEAKDTQYF	TGTGCCAGCAGTGAAGCGAAAGATACGCAGTATTTT
-	TRBJ2-6	TRBV5-1	-	CASSLAQQGRFSGANVLTF	TGCGCCAGCAGCTTGGCTCAGCAGGGGAGGTTCTCTGGGGCCAACGTCCTGACTTTC
TRBD1	TRBJ2-1	TRBV11-2	-	CASSPTGASYNEQFF	TGTGCCAGCAGCCCAACAGGGGCCAGCTACAATGAGCAGTTCTTC
TRBD2	TRBJ2-4	TRBV7-2	-	CASSPMAGGIIQYF	TGTGCCAGCAGCCCCATGGCGGGAGGTATCATTCAGTACTTC
-	TRBJ1-2	TRBV5-1	few	CASSLGPNYGYTF	TGCGCCAGCAGCCTCGGACCTAACTATGGCTACACCTTC
TRBD1	TRBJ1-3	TRBV2	-	CASSRGPSGNTIYF	TGTGCCAGCAGCAGGGGGCCATCTGGAAACACCATATATTTT
TRBD2	TRBJ2-7	TRBV6-1	-	CASSEATGEGREQYF	TGTGCCAGCAGTGAAGCGACGGGGGAGGGCCGCGAGCAGTACTTC
-	TRBJ2-3	TRBV10-2	-	CASSLSGGGGSMTDTQYF	TGCGCCAGCAGTCTATCAGGGGGAGGAGGGAGTATGACAGATACGCAGTATTTT
-	TRBJ2-5	TRBV7-2	-	CASSYGLKETQYF	TGTGCCAGCAGCTATGGACTAAAAGAGACCCAGTACTTC
TRBD2	TRBJ2-5	TRBV6-4	-	CASSVGSGGQETQYF	TGTGCCAGCAGTGTTGGTAGCGGGGGCCAAGAGACCCAGTACTTC
-	TRBJ2-1	TRBV30	-	CAWSSDWNEQFF	TGTGCCTGGAGTTCGGACTGGAATGAGCAGTTCTTC
TRBD2	TRBJ2-1	TRBV5-1	-	CASSLGLAGGLGNEQFF	TGCGCCAGCAGCTTGGGACTAGCGGGAGGGCTCGGCAATGAGCAGTTCTTC
-	TRBJ1-6	TRBV10-2	-	CASSESAGGNSPLHF	TGCGCCAGCAGTGAGTCTGCAGGTGGTAATTCACCCCTCCACTTT
-	TRBJ2-1	TRBV27	-	CASSLVYIGNEQFF	TGTGCCAGCAGTTTGGTCTACATAGGCAATGAGCAGTTCTTC
-	TRBJ1-2	TRBV19	-	CASSTRRSGSYGYTF	TGTGCCAGTAGTACCAGGCGATCGGGATCCTATGGCTACACCTTC
-	TRBJ2-1	TRBV5-6	-	CASESRFSYNEQFF	TGTGCCAGCGAATCAAGATTCTCCTACAATGAGCAGTTCTTC
-	TRBJ2-3	TRBV4-1	-	CASSQDDYTQYF	TGCGCCAGCAGCCAAGATGATTACACGCAGTATTTT
-	TRBJ1-1	TRBV7-8	-	CASSLVGPMNTEAFF	TGTGCCAGCAGCTTAGTAGGCCCCATGAACACTGAAGCTTTCTTT
-	TRBJ2-5	TRBV6-5	-	CASSYTDYQETQYF	TGTGCCAGCAGTTACACAGACTACCAAGAGACCCAGTACTTC
-	TRBJ2-1	TRBV6-5	-	CASSGSGFYNEQFF	TGTGCCAGCAGTGGATCCGGGTTCTACAATGAGCAGTTCTTC
-	TRBJ2-7	TRBV27	-	CASSFRSHYEQYF	TGTGCCAGCAGTTTCCGATCCCACTACGAGCAGTACTTC
-	TRBJ2-3	TRBV5-4	few	CASSLEGGGDTQYF	TGTGCCAGCAGCTTGGAGGGGGGCGGGGATACGCAGTATTTT
-	TRBJ1-1	TRBV6-1	-	CASTSTGQSEAFF	TGTGCCAGCACCTCAACTGGGCAGTCTGAAGCTTTCTTT
-	TRBJ1-2	TRBV11-2	-	CASSLSNYGYTF	TGTGCCAGCAGCTTAAGTAACTATGGCTACACCTTC
-	TRBJ2-3	TRBV10-1	-	CASSEGVWSTDTQYF	TGCGCCAGCAGTGAGGGCGTTTGGAGCACAGATACGCAGTATTTT
-	TRBJ2-7	TRBV6-5	-	CASSYATDSYEQYF	TGTGCCAGCAGTTACGCGACTGATTCCTACGAGCAGTACTTC
TRBD2	TRBJ2-3	TRBV5-4	once	CASSLGPGGTSGGTTDTQYF	TGTGCCAGCAGCTTGGGACCCGGGGGGACTAGCGGGGGGACCACAGATACGCAGTATTTT
TRBD2	TRBJ2-7	TRBV5-1	-	CASSSQEIILAGGPWEQYF	TGCGCCAGCAGCTCCCAAGAAATAATTCTAGCGGGAGGGCCGTGGGAGCAGTACTTC
TRBD2	TRBJ2-2	TRBV7-6	-	CASSLASGSYTGELFF	TGTGCCAGCAGCTTAGCTAGCGGGAGTTACACCGGGGAGCTGTTTTTT
-	TRBJ2-7	TRBV5-1	once	CASSAPGYEQYF	TGCGCCAGCAGCGCTCCTGGCTACGAGCAGTACTTC
-	TRBJ2-7	TRBV20-1	-	CSANRVHEQYF	TGCAGTGCTAACAGGGTCCACGAGCAGTACTTC
TRBD2	TRBJ2-1	TRBV6-9	-	CASSSSRQGGGEQFF	TGTGCCAGCAGTTCTTCCCGGCAGGGCGGGGGTGAGCAGTTCTTC
-	TRBJ2-5	TRBV5-8	-	CASSLGGRPQETQYF	TGTGCCAGCAGCTTGGGGGGACGTCCACAAGAGACCCAGTACTTC
-	TRBJ2-1	TRBV20-1	medium-sized	CSAQENEQFF	TGCAGTGCCCAAGAGAATGAGCAGTTCTTC
-	TRBJ1-4	TRBV7-2	-	CASSLVSNEKLFF	TGTGCCAGCAGCTTAGTTAGTAATGAAAAACTGTTTTTT
-	TRBJ2-7	TRBV4-1	-	CASRLEVGAKEQYF	TGCGCCAGCAGGCTAGAAGTTGGGGCGAAGGAGCAGTACTTC
-	TRBJ2-2	TRBV11-3	-	CASSLGAGELFF	TGTGCCAGCAGCTTAGGCGCCGGGGAGCTGTTTTTT
-	TRBJ1-1	TRBV6-5	-	CASSYMPTVNTEAFF	TGTGCCAGCAGTTACATGCCGACAGTTAACACTGAAGCTTTCTTT
TRBD2	TRBJ2-3	TRBV10-2	-	CASSPIAGTTDTQYF	TGCGCCAGCAGTCCAATAGCGGGGACTACAGATACGCAGTATTTT
-	TRBJ1-1	TRBV5-6	-	CASSLGYSEAFF	TGTGCCAGCAGCTTAGGTTATTCTGAAGCTTTCTTT
-	TRBJ2-7	TRBV7-2	-	CASSLGRDYEQYF	TGTGCCAGCAGCTTAGGGAGGGACTACGAGCAGTACTTC
-	TRBJ2-5	TRBV5-6	-	CASSLPRRSQETQYF	TGTGCCAGCAGCTTGCCCAGGAGGTCCCAAGAGACCCAGTACTTC
-	TRBJ2-3	TRBV5-1	-	CASSLDPTVDTQYF	TGCGCCAGCAGCTTGGACCCGACCGTCGATACGCAGTATTTT
TRBD1	TRBJ1-5	TRBV6-6	few	CASSRSTGGGDQPQHF	TGTGCCAGCAGCCGATCCACAGGGGGCGGCGATCAGCCCCAGCATTTT
-	TRBJ1-1	TRBV25-1	once	CASSDLGGMNTEAFF	TGTGCCAGCAGTGACCTCGGCGGAATGAACACTGAAGCTTTCTTT
TRBD2	TRBJ2-1	TRBV7-2	-	CASSKGLAGATYNEQFF	TGTGCCAGCAGCAAAGGACTAGCGGGAGCTACCTACAATGAGCAGTTCTTC
-	TRBJ1-2	TRBV28	-	CASSRRGAISLNYGYTF	TGTGCCAGCAGTAGACGGGGGGCAATTTCTCTAAACTATGGCTACACCTTC
-	TRBJ2-5	TRBV27	-	CASSLSGTYQETQYF	TGTGCCAGCAGTTTAAGTGGGACGTACCAAGAGACCCAGTACTTC
TRBD2	TRBJ2-2	TRBV11-2	-	CASSLGTSYTGELFF	TGTGCCAGCAGCTTGGGGACTAGCTACACCGGGGAGCTGTTTTTT
-	TRBJ2-2	TRBV29-1	-	CSVGQGRAGELFF	TGCAGCGTTGGGCAGGGGAGGGCCGGGGAGCTGTTTTTT
-	TRBJ2-7	TRBV23-1	-	CASSRLRLSTYEQYF	TGCGCCAGCAGTCGCTTGCGTCTTAGTACATACGAGCAGTACTTC
-	TRBJ1-2	TRBV5-6	-	CASIKSGGVYGYTF	TGTGCCAGCATCAAATCCGGGGGAGTCTATGGCTACACCTTC
TRBD2	TRBJ2-3	TRBV7-2	-	CASNLAGGLQDTQYF	TGTGCCAGCAACCTAGCGGGGGGGCTTCAAGATACGCAGTATTTT
TRBD2	TRBJ2-5	TRBV14	-	CASSQGTSGIQETQYF	TGTGCCAGCAGCCAAGGGACTAGCGGGATCCAAGAGACCCAGTACTTC
TRBD2	TRBJ2-2	TRBV5-4	once	CASSVTSAGELFF	TGTGCCAGCAGCGTAACTAGCGCCGGGGAGCTGTTTTTT
-	TRBJ2-1	TRBV18	-	CASSPLSNNEQFF	TGTGCCAGCTCACCCCTCTCCAACAATGAGCAGTTCTTC
-	TRBJ2-5	TRBV6-5	-	CASSYRVQETQYF	TGTGCCAGCAGTTACAGGGTACAAGAGACCCAGTACTTC